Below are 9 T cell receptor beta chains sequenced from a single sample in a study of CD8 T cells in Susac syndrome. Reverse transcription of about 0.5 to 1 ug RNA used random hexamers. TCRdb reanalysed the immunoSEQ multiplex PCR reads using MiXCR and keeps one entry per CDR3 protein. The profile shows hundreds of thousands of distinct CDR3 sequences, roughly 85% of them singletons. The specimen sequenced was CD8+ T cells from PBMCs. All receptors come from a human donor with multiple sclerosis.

The CDR3 protein is CASSRATSGNTIYF. The CDR3 DNA follows: TGTGCCAGCAGCCGAGCAACCTCTGGAAACACCATATATTTT. This chain links TRBV6-2 or TRBV6-3 with TRBJ1-3; unclear D gene. Deletions cut 6 bases from V and 0 bases from J, with 9 bases between. Per the germline V gene, CDR1 is MNHEY and CDR2 is SVGEGT. The CDR3 extends over 14 amino acids.

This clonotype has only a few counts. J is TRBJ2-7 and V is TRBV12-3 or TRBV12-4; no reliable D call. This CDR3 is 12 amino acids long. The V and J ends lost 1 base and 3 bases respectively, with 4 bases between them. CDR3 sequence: CASSLEHYEQYF. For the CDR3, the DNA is TGTGCCAGCAGTTTAGAACACTACGAGCAGTACTTC.

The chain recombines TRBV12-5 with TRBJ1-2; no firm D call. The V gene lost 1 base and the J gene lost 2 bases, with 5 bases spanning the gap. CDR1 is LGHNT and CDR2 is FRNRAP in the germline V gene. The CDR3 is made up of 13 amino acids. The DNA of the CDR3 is TGTGCTAGTGGTTTGGGCGGAAACTATGGCTACACCTTC. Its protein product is CASGLGGNYGYTF.

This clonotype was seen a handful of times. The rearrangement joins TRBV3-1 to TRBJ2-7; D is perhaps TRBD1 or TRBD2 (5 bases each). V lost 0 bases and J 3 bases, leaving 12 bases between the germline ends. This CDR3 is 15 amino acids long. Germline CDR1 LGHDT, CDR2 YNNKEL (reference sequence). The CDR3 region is CASSQESERGYEQYF. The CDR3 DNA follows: TGTGCCAGCAGCCAAGAAAGTGAGAGGGGCTACGAGCAGTACTTC.

The CDR3 is CASSSRTSGRVYEQYF. The CDR3 DNA reads as TGTGCCAGCAGCTCCCGGACTAGCGGGAGGGTCTACGAGCAGTACTTC. V and J are TRBV7-9 and TRBJ2-7; 15 nucleotides line up with TRBD2. V shed 4 bases, J shed 3 bases, and the junction held 4 bases outside the gene matches. Germline CDR1 and CDR2: SEHNR and FQNEAQ (reference sequence). The CDR3 totals 16 residues. The full variable domain, in which reference TRBV7-9 and TRBJ2-7 provide the parts outside the CDR3, is DTGVSQNPRHKITKRGQNVTFRCDPISEHNRLYWYRQTLGQGPEFLTYFQNEAQLEKSRLLSDRFSAERPKGSFSTLEIQRTEQGDSAMYLCASSSRTSGRVYEQYFGPGTRLTVT.

The CDR3 spells CASSLGFFYEQYF. The CDR3 DNA sequence: TGTGCCAGCAGCCTAGGGTTTTTCTACGAGCAGTACTTC. The rearrangement uses TRBV27 and TRBJ2-7; no firm D call. The V and J ends lost 6 bases and 3 bases respectively, with 12 bases between them. The CDR3 is 13 amino acids. Germline CDR1 is MNHEY and CDR2 is SMNVEV (reference sequence).

The CDR3: CASSPGKEAFF. The CDR3 nucleotides are TGTGCCAGCAGTCCCGGGAAGGAAGCTTTCTTT. The V and J genes are TRBV25-1 and TRBJ1-1; D remains ambiguous. Germline CDR1 is MGHDK and CDR2 is SYGVNS. Trimming took off 5 bases at V and 8 bases at J, with 9 bases between the two ends. This CDR3 comprises 11 residues.

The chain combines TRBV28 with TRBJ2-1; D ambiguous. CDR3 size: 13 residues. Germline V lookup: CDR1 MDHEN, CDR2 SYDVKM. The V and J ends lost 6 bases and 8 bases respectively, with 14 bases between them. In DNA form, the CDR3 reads TGTGCCAGCAGCCTAACGGTGGACGATGAGCAGTTCTTC. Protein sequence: CASSLTVDDEQFF.

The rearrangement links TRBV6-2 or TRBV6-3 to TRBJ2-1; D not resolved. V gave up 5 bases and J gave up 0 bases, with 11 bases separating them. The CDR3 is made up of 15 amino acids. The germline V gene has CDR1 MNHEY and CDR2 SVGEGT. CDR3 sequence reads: CASSDRRGSYNEQFF. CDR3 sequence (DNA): TGTGCCAGCAGTGACCGCCGCGGCTCCTACAATGAGCAGTTCTTC.